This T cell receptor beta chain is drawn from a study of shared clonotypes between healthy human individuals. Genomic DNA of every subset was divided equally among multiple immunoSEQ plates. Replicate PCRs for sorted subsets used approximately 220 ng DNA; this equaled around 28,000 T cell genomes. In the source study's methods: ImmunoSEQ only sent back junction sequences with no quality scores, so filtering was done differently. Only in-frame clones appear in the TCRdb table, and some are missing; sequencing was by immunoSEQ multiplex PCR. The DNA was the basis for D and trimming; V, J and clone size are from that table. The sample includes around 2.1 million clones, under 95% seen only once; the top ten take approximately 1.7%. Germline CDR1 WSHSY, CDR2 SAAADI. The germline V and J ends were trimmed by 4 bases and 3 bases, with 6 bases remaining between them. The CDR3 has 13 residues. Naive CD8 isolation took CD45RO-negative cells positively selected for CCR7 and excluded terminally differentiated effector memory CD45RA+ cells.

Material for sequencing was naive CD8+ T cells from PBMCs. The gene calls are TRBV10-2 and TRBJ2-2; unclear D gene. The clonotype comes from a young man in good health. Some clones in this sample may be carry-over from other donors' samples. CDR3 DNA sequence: TGCGCCAGCAGTGGAGTTTACACCGGGGAGCTGTTTTTT. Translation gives CASSGVYTGELFF.